This T cell receptor (beta chain) was obtained from a study of shared clonotypes between healthy human individuals. Positive CCR7 selection of CD45RO-negative cells yielded the naive CD8 cells, and terminally differentiated effector memory CD45RA+ cells were excluded. In germline, CDR1 is LNHDA, CDR2 SQIVND (reference sequence). V was clipped by 6 bases and J by 4 bases; unmatched bases: 5. This CDR3 is built from 14 residues. The assay was immunoSEQ multiplex PCR, and TCRdb's table has in-frame clones only and misses some. The table has roughly 850,000 clones, roughly 96% seen once; the top ten hold under 0.25%.

The sequence was obtained from a man aged 30 to 39 in good health. The chain uses TRBV19 and TRBJ2-2, with TRBD1 matching over 7 bases. Sequencing input: naive CD8+ T cells sorted from blood. CDR3 nucleotides: TGTGCCAGTAGAGACAGGGCGGTCACCGGGGAGCTGTTTTTT. Its translation is CASRDRAVTGELFF.